This TCR beta chain originates from a study of blood T cell repertoires in COVID-19. For the study at large: The United States, Italy and Spain provided the acute and convalescent COVID-19 samples. Sources were T cells, B-cell-depleted T cells, or PBMCs; the material itself was cDNA or gDNA.

Germline V gives CDR1 KGHSH, CDR2 LQKENI. The CDR3 runs to 15 residues. V was clipped by 6 bases and J by 3 bases, with 17 bases between them. Original analysis: Estimation of nucleated cell counts relied on the amplification of reference gene primers. Profiled with immunoSEQ multiplex PCR; TCRdb holds only in-frame clones, not every one. V and J calls and clone size are copied from that table; D and trimming were computed from the DNA. The data contain 70,000 or so clones, 86% of them singletons. J is TRBJ1-1 and V is TRBV18; D unclear. The sample comprised peripheral blood. This receptor was identified in a man in his thirties or forties with acute or convalescent COVID-19. For the CDR3, the DNA is TGTGCCAGCTCGACATCGTCAGAGAGGGACACTGAAGCTTTCTTT. Amino acids: CASSTSSERDTEAFF.